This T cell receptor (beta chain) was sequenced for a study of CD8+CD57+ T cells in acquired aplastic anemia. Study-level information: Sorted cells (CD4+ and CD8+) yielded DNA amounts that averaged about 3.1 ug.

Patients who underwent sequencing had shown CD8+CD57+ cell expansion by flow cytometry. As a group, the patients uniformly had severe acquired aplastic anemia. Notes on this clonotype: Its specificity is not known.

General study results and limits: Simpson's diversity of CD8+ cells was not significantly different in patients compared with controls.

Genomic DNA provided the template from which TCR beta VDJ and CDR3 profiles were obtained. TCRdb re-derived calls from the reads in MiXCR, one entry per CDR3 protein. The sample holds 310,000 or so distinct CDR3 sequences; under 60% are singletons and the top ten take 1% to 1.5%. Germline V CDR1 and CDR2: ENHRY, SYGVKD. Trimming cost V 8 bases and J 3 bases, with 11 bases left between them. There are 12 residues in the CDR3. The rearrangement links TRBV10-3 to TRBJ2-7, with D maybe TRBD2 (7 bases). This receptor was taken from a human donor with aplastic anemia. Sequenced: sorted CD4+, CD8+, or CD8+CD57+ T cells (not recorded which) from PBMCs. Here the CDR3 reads CAIGGGYYEQYF. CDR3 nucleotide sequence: TGTGCCATCGGCGGGGGCTACTACGAGCAGTACTTC.